Sequencing of this T cell receptor (beta chain) was carried out in a study of cytomegalovirus exposure and HLA in healthy donors. For the study at large: Among roughly 190 million T cells, an earlier analysis found roughly 110 million unique TCR beta sequences. Study observations and caveats: Analyzed later, most CMV-associated TCR beta chains appeared HLA-restricted.

The PCR contained 60 Vbeta and 13 Jbeta primers. Sequencing used immunoSEQ multiplex PCR; TCRdb keeps in-frame clones, though not all of them. The sample has 110,000 or so clones, roughly two thirds seen once; the top ten hold roughly 8.7%. Details on this clone: Its antigen is currently unknown.

V lost 2 bases and J 2 bases, leaving 30 bases between the germline ends. Per germline, CDR1 MNHEY and CDR2 SMNVEV (reference sequence). The CDR3 runs 21 residues. The receptor was isolated from a man aged 18 to 29 in good health and CMV-seropositive. Source material: PBMCs. The J gene is TRBJ1-1, the V gene TRBV27, with TRBD1 as a possible D gene (5 bases). The CDR3 loop is CASSLGRGYGTSWGDNTEAFF. DNA for the CDR3: TGTGCCAGCAGTTTAGGCCGCGGATACGGGACTTCGTGGGGAGATAACACTGAAGCTTTCTTT.